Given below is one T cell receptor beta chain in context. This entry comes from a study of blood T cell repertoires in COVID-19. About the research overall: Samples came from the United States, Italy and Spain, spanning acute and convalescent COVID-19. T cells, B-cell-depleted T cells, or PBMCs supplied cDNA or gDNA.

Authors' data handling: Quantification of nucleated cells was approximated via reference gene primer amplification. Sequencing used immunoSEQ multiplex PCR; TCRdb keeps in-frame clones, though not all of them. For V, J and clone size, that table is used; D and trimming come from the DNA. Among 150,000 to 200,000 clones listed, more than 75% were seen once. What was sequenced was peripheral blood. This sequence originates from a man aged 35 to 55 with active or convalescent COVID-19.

The CDR3 loop reads CASSQVGAGARTDTQYF. In DNA form, the CDR3 reads TGTGCCAGCAGCCAAGTCGGAGCGGGGGCGCGCACAGATACGCAGTATTTT. The chain uses TRBV3-1 (or the pseudogene TRBV3-2) and TRBJ2-3; TRBD2 aligns across 8 bases. The CDR3 has 17 residues. In germline, CDR1 is LGHDT, CDR2 YNNKEL (reference sequence). Trimming took 1 base from V and 1 from J; bases not matched to a gene: 7.